Below, 6 T cell receptor beta chains from the same sample are listed, as sequenced in a study of cytomegalovirus exposure and HLA in healthy donors. Clones were read by immunoSEQ multiplex PCR, and TCRdb kept only the in-frame ones, dropping some. The sample includes around 98,000 clones, about 90% seen only once; the top ten take 6.3%. Input material: PBMCs. Receptors were obtained from a man between 18 and 35 years old in good health and CMV-seropositive.

This chain links TRBV5-1 with TRBJ2-2, with 9 bases fitting TRBD2. The CDR3 spans 15 residues. The germline V gene has CDR1 SGHRS and CDR2 YFSETQ. The V segment lost 1 base and the J segment 5 bases; nucleotides outside the gene matches: 3. CDR3 sequence (DNA): TGCGCCAGCAGCTTGCAAACTAGCGGGACCGGGGAGCTGTTTTTT. The encoded protein is CASSLQTSGTGELFF.

The CDR3 DNA follows: TGTGCCACCACGTCGGACACTCGACTAGCGGGCAGCCACACAGATACGCAGTATTTT. The encoded protein is CATTSDTRLAGSHTDTQYF. The J gene is TRBJ2-3, the V gene TRBV27; TRBD2 matches 10 bases. Germline CDR1 and CDR2: MNHEY and SMNVEV (reference sequence). V was pared by 10 bases and J by 2 bases, with 21 bases of the junction left unmatched. The CDR3 loop spans 19 amino acids.

The CDR3 loop reads CASSSLTRDSLASYNEQFF. DNA of the CDR3: TGTGCCAGCAGTTCCTTAACCCGGGACAGCCTGGCCTCCTACAATGAGCAGTTCTTC. The chain links TRBV28 to TRBJ2-1, with 7 bases identical to TRBD1. The junction had 15 bases not matched to a gene; V was cut back by 4 bases and J by 0 bases. The CDR3 spans 19 residues. CDR1 and CDR2 from the germline V gene are MDHEN and SYDVKM.

The CDR3 sequence is CASSYSSREDDTQYF. The CDR3, as DNA: TGTGCCAGCAGTTACTCGAGCAGGGAGGACGATACGCAGTATTTT. The chain recombines TRBV6-5 with TRBJ2-3, with a possible D match to TRBD2 (6 bases). This CDR3 has 15 amino acids. CDR1 and CDR2 (germline): MNHEY, SVGAGI. V lost 0 bases and J 6 bases, leaving 13 bases between the germline ends.

The gene calls are TRBV18 and TRBJ1-1; a weak D match, TRBD1 (5 bases). The CDR3 is 15 amino acids. Trimming took off 1 base at V and 2 bases at J, with 11 bases between the two ends. Germline-derived CDR1 and CDR2 are KGHSH and LQKENI. CDR3 in amino acids: CASSPRAGFNTEAFF. The CDR3, as DNA: TGTGCCAGCTCACCACGGGCAGGGTTTAACACTGAAGCTTTCTTT.

This clone was found a few times. The rearrangement joins TRBV11-3 to TRBJ2-7, with a weak D call TRBD2 (5 bases). Trimming pared 5 bases from V and 0 bases from J, leaving 8 bases between. This CDR3 has 13 residues. Germline CDR1 is SGHNT and CDR2 is YENEEA. The CDR3 loop is CASSVRDSYEQYF. CDR3 nucleotides: TGTGCCAGCAGCGTCCGGGACTCCTACGAGCAGTACTTC.